One sample yielded the 9 T cell receptor beta chains listed below, sequenced in a study of OX40 agonist ivuxolimab in advanced cancers. Method: immunoSEQ multiplex PCR; TCRdb's copy keeps in-frame clones and lacks some. The table has about 25,000 clones, 85% seen once. Specimen: CD4+ or CD8+ T cells sorted from blood, collected in a trial of the OX40 agonist ivuxolimab. The receptors originated from an adult with an advanced solid tumor such as melanoma, head and neck, liver or kidney cancer.

V usage is TRBV2 and J usage is TRBJ2-6, with D perhaps matching TRBD2 (6 bases). Germline V lookup: CDR1 SNHLY, CDR2 FYNNEI. The length of the CDR3 is 16 residues. Trimming left V 10 bases short and J 0 bases short, with 16 bases between. In DNA, the CDR3 is TGTGCCACCGACGGGAGTTCCTCCTCTGGGGCCAACGTCCTGACTTTC. Translated: CATDGSSSSGANVLTF.

J is TRBJ2-7 and V is TRBV25-1; D is unresolved. The germline V gene encodes CDR1 MGHDK and CDR2 SYGVNS. Trimming stripped 5 bases from V and 0 bases from J, with 2 bases between. The CDR3 sequence is 11 residues long. CDR3 coding DNA: TGTGCCAGCAGTTACTCCTACGAGCAGTACTTC. Protein product: CASSYSYEQYF.

This clone was detected a few times. J is TRBJ2-7 and V is TRBV11-1; either TRBD1 or TRBD2 may supply D (5 bases each). Per germline, CDR1 SGHAT and CDR2 FQDESV (reference sequence). Between the trimmed V and J ends, which lost 1 base and 2 bases, there was a span of 12 bases. The CDR3 totals 15 residues. The CDR3 loop is CASSLGGTAAYEQYF. The CDR3 DNA follows: TGTGCCAGCAGCTTAGGAGGGACCGCCGCCTACGAGCAGTACTTC.

The rearrangement uses TRBV4-3 and TRBJ2-1, with 10 nucleotides matching TRBD2. The J segment lost 0 bases and the V segment lost 4 bases, leaving 6 bases of the junction unmatched. This CDR3 has 17 residues. Germline values: CDR1 LGHNA, CDR2 YSLEER. The CDR3 spells CASSRGSGRGSYNEQFF. The CDR3 DNA is TGCGCCAGCAGCCGGGGAAGCGGGAGGGGCTCCTACAATGAGCAGTTCTTC.

The chain combines TRBV11-3 with TRBJ2-5; D unresolved. The DNA end lines up better with TRBJ2-7; the J call may be wrong. This CDR3 has 18 residues. Germline loops: CDR1 SGHNT, CDR2 YENEEA. DNA of the CDR3: TGTGCCAGCAGCTTATTCCGGGTGTTTGAAGGGTCCGACTACGAGCAGTACTTC. Translating it yields CASSLFRVFEGSDYEQYF.

This sequence joins TRBV2 and TRBJ1-2; D might be TRBD1 (5 bases). Per germline, CDR1 SNHLY and CDR2 FYNNEI. This CDR3 region has 16 residues. V was trimmed by 0 bases and J by 13 bases, leaving 24 bases between them. This chain's CDR3 is CASSEAFYTGVNTPTF. The CDR3 DNA is TGTGCCAGCAGTGAAGCCTTTTACACAGGAGTAAACACCCCCACCTTC.

The chain joins TRBV19 to TRBJ2-3, with D possibly called TRBD1 or TRBD2 (5 bases each). The germline gives CDR1 LNHDA, CDR2 SQIVND (reference sequence). The CDR3 runs 13 residues. The ends were cut back, 3 bases at V and 2 bases at J, with 6 bases in the middle. In DNA, the CDR3 is TGTGCCAGTAGTATGGGGACCACAGATACGCAGTATTTT. It encodes CASSMGTTDTQYF.

In nucleotides, the CDR3 is TGTGCCAGCAGCTTATCCGGGACAGGGTTTACTAATGAAAAACTGTTTTTT. It encodes CASSLSGTGFTNEKLFF. The chain links TRBV9 to TRBJ1-4; 9 nucleotides align to TRBD1. Germline V gene data show CDR1 as SGDLS and CDR2 as YYNGEE. After removal of 4 bases from V and 2 bases from J, the junction contained 9 bases not matched to a gene. The CDR3 sequence is 17 residues long.

The V and J genes are TRBV7-3 and TRBJ2-1; 8 nucleotides agree with TRBD1. From germline, CDR1 is SGHTA and CDR2 FQGTGA. Trimming removed 6 bases from V and 7 bases from J; junction bases left unmatched: 5. This CDR3 region has 13 residues. The CDR3 here is CASSSGGPNEQFF. The DNA for the CDR3 is TGTGCCAGCAGTTCAGGGGGCCCTAATGAGCAGTTCTTC.